Listed below are T cell receptor beta chains from one sample, sequenced in a study of identical twins. One entry per CDR3 protein, called by TCRdb with MiXCR from the 5' RACE reads. The sample lists 500,000 to 550,000 distinct CDR3 sequences, around 22% occurring once. This sample also appeared in a second study, on yellow fever vaccine responses in identical twins.

The source material was CD4+ T cells sorted from blood. Receptors originate from a woman between 18 and 30 years old in good health. Both conserved end residues are part of each CDR3. D genes are given only for firm matches. Size values are once, few and many counts, or a class for expanded clones, and some rows have none.

NA	TRBV5-1	TRBJ2-1	NA	CASSFNSLSYNEQFF	TGCGCCAGCAGCTTCAATAGTCTCTCCTACAATGAGCAGTTCTTC
NA	TRBV6-5	TRBJ2-3	TRBD2	CASRLGTSGSTDTQYF	TGTGCCAGCAGACTCGGGACTAGCGGGAGCACAGATACGCAGTATTTT
few	TRBV28	TRBJ2-3	TRBD2	CASSSSGRRPDTQYF	TGTGCCAGCAGTTCCAGCGGGAGGCGCCCAGATACGCAGTATTTT
few	TRBV20-1	TRBJ2-7	TRBD1	CSALTGGYEQYF	TGCAGTGCTCTGACAGGGGGCTACGAGCAGTACTTC
NA	TRBV5-8	TRBJ2-1	NA	CASSLLAIEQFF	TGTGCCAGCAGCTTACTAGCAATTGAGCAGTTCTTC
NA	TRBV4-2	TRBJ2-1	TRBD1	CASSQGRGDRSSYNEQFF	TGTGCCAGCAGCCAAGGTCGTGGGGACAGGAGCTCCTACAATGAGCAGTTCTTC
few	TRBV7-8	TRBJ2-1	NA	CASSLVGRPGGKQFF	TGTGCCAGCAGCTTAGTTGGCAGACCCGGAGGCAAGCAGTTCTTC
NA	TRBV12-5	TRBJ2-3	NA	CASGSGISTDTQYF	TGTGCTAGTGGTTCCGGGATTAGCACAGATACGCAGTATTTT
NA	TRBV6-1	TRBJ1-2	NA	CASSATTTGSGYTF	TGTGCCAGCAGTGCCACGACAACAGGGTCTGGCTACACCTTC
few	TRBV12-5	TRBJ2-5	NA	CASGLITTGVGSGQYF	TGTGCTAGTGGTTTGATTACTACAGGTGTGGGGAGTGGCCAGTACTTC
few	TRBV12-3/TRBV12-4	TRBJ1-4	TRBD1	CASAGTVAEKLFF	TGTGCCAGCGCAGGGACAGTAGCCGAAAAACTGTTTTTT
NA	TRBV12-3/TRBV12-4	TRBJ2-7	NA	CASSSTFPGPNEQYF	TGTGCCAGCAGCTCAACTTTCCCCGGACCAAACGAGCAGTACTTC
NA	TRBV28	TRBJ1-2	TRBD1	CASSLPRGQGSGYTF	TGTGCCAGCAGTTTGCCACGGGGACAGGGATCGGGCTACACCTTC
NA	TRBV24-1	TRBJ2-2	NA	CATSDTGSVAGELFF	TGTGCCACCAGTGATACGGGTAGCGTAGCCGGGGAGCTGTTTTTT
NA	TRBV7-8	TRBJ2-7	TRBD1	CASSFRANYNRDSPYEQYF	TGTGCCAGCAGCTTCCGGGCCAATTACAACCGGGACAGCCCCTACGAGCAGTACTTC
once	TRBV12-3/TRBV12-4	TRBJ2-1	NA	CASSPGGAGYNEQFF	TGTGCCAGCAGTCCTGGAGGGGCGGGCTACAATGAGCAGTTCTTC
few	TRBV12-3/TRBV12-4	TRBJ2-1	TRBD2	CASSSGRTSGAYNEQFF	TGTGCCAGCAGTTCAGGACGGACTAGCGGGGCCTACAATGAGCAGTTCTTC
few	TRBV27	TRBJ2-3	NA	CASSRLAAGADTQYF	TGTGCCAGCAGTAGGTTAGCGGCGGGCGCAGATACGCAGTATTTT
NA	TRBV6-2/TRBV6-3	TRBJ2-2	NA	CASRVGGISFSHTPNTGELFF	TGTGCCAGTAGGGTAGGGGGGATTAGTTTTTCCCATACTCCTAACACCGGGGAGCTGTTTTTT
few	TRBV29-1	TRBJ2-7	NA	CSVEDVSYEQYF	TGCAGCGTTGAGGACGTCTCCTACGAGCAGTACTTC
NA	TRBV27	TRBJ2-7	NA	CASMFQPEQYF	TGTGCCAGCATGTTTCAGCCCGAGCAGTACTTC
NA	TRBV3-1	TRBJ2-6	TRBD2	CASSLRASGIQGANVLTF	TGTGCCAGCAGCCTCAGGGCTAGCGGGATTCAAGGGGCCAACGTCCTGACTTTC
NA	TRBV23-1	TRBJ2-3	NA	CASSQSSPRSTDTQYF	TGCGCCAGCAGTCAATCGTCCCCGCGGAGCACAGATACGCAGTATTTT
few	TRBV29-1	TRBJ2-5	TRBD2	CSATHTAGVGETQYF	TGCAGCGCCACACACACCGCGGGAGTAGGTGAGACCCAGTACTTC
few	TRBV7-6	TRBJ2-1	NA	CASSLDVGEQFF	TGTGCCAGCAGCTTAGACGTCGGGGAGCAGTTCTTC
few	TRBV4-1	TRBJ1-5	NA	CASSQVGSSSNQPLHF	TGCGCCAGCAGCCAAGTTGGGTCTTCTAGCAATCAGCCCCTGCATTTT
NA	TRBV7-9	TRBJ2-1	TRBD2	CASSPGGFGKNEQFF	TGTGCCAGCAGTCCGGGGGGGTTTGGCAAAAATGAGCAGTTCTTC
NA	TRBV6-5	TRBJ1-2	NA	CASSSQGFPPGYTF	TGTGCCAGCAGTTCACAGGGTTTCCCTCCTGGCTACACCTTC
NA	TRBV12-3/TRBV12-4	TRBJ2-5	NA	CASTLRGKETQYF	TGTGCCAGCACGTTAAGGGGCAAAGAGACCCAGTACTTC
NA	TRBV20-1	TRBJ1-5	NA	CSATRAMSNQPQHF	TGCAGTGCTACCAGGGCTATGAGCAATCAGCCCCAGCATTTT
NA	TRBV10-3	TRBJ1-1	NA	CAISGSGSRGTEAFF	TGTGCCATCAGTGGCTCGGGCTCCAGGGGCACTGAAGCTTTCTTT
few	TRBV15	TRBJ1-1	NA	CATSRETLTEAFF	TGTGCCACCAGCAGAGAGACACTCACTGAAGCTTTCTTT
NA	TRBV5-5	TRBJ1-1	NA	CASSPEYPTRLNTEAFF	TGTGCCAGCAGCCCCGAATACCCGACGAGGTTGAACACTGAAGCTTTCTTT
few	TRBV20-1	TRBJ2-1	NA	CSASGLASYNEQFF	TGCAGTGCTAGCGGGCTAGCCTCCTACAATGAGCAGTTCTTC
NA	TRBV12-3/TRBV12-4	TRBJ2-1	TRBD2	CASSRTSGRFNEQFF	TGTGCCAGCAGTAGAACTAGCGGGAGGTTCAATGAGCAGTTCTTC
NA	TRBV12-3/TRBV12-4	TRBJ2-7	TRBD2	CASSLATSGRGEQYF	TGTGCCAGCAGCTTAGCGACTAGCGGGAGGGGTGAGCAGTACTTC
NA	TRBV12-3/TRBV12-4	TRBJ1-1	NA	CASSPGLQHTEAFF	TGTGCCAGCAGCCCGGGACTCCAACACACTGAAGCTTTCTTT
many	TRBV12-3/TRBV12-4	TRBJ2-3	NA	CASTPRAGRADTQYF	TGTGCCAGCACCCCCCGGGCGGGAAGGGCAGATACGCAGTATTTT
NA	TRBV18	TRBJ2-2	NA	CASSPGTTGELFF	TGTGCCAGCTCACCAGGGACCACCGGGGAGCTGTTTTTT
NA	TRBV5-1	TRBJ2-1	TRBD2	CASSLGGRLYNEQFF	TGCGCCAGCAGCTTGGGCGGGAGGCTCTACAATGAGCAGTTCTTC
NA	TRBV20-1	TRBJ2-4	NA	CSARVGLVKNIQYF	TGCAGTGCTAGAGTCGGACTCGTCAAAAACATTCAGTACTTC
few	TRBV3-1	TRBJ1-5	NA	CASSLGVGSNQPQHF	TGTGCCAGCAGCCTAGGGGTAGGTAGCAATCAGCCCCAGCATTTT
NA	TRBV3-1	TRBJ2-3	NA	CASSQRSLPQSTDTQYF	TGTGCCAGCAGCCAACGGTCACTACCCCAGAGCACAGATACGCAGTATTTT
few	TRBV20-1	TRBJ2-3	NA	CSARDHLGDTQYF	TGCAGTGCTAGAGATCATTTGGGTGATACGCAGTATTTT
few	TRBV5-5	TRBJ2-4	NA	CASSVGTPELGNIQYF	TGTGCCAGCAGCGTGGGAACCCCTGAACTCGGAAACATTCAGTACTTC
many	TRBV10-3	TRBJ2-1	TRBD2	CAISEPSGSYNEQFF	TGTGCCATCAGTGAGCCTAGCGGATCCTACAATGAGCAGTTCTTC
few	TRBV4-1	TRBJ2-7	NA	CASSQDIQVRYEQYF	TGCGCCAGCAGCCAAGACATACAGGTCCGCTACGAGCAGTACTTC
few	TRBV10-1	TRBJ1-1	NA	CASSGTNAEAFF	TGCGCCAGCAGCGGGACAAACGCTGAAGCTTTCTTT
few	TRBV7-2	TRBJ1-4	TRBD1	CASSLRTGNEKLFF	TGTGCCAGCAGCTTGAGGACAGGGAATGAAAAACTGTTTTTT